The 7 T cell receptor beta chains listed next were all sequenced from one sample in a study of blood T cell repertoires in COVID-19. Some clones are missing from TCRdb's copy, which holds only in-frame ones; the method was immunoSEQ multiplex PCR. The sample includes roughly 65,000 clones, around 90% of them seen just once. Source material: peripheral blood. These receptors originate from a man aged 55 to 69 with acute or convalescent COVID-19.

The chain links TRBV7-9 to TRBJ2-3; D is perhaps TRBD2 (6 bases). Per the germline V gene, CDR1 is SEHNR and CDR2 is FQNEAQ (reference sequence). Deletions cut 5 bases from V and 2 bases from J, with 11 bases between. This CDR3 spans 14 amino acids. The CDR3 sequence is CASSIGTPTDTQYF. DNA of the CDR3: TGTGCCAGCAGCATCGGGACTCCCACAGATACGCAGTATTTT.

V gene TRBV27 combines with J gene TRBJ1-4; TRBD1 matches at 10 bases. The CDR3 runs to 16 residues. V was clipped by 3 bases and J by 8 bases; unmatched bases: 9. Germline V gene lookup returns CDR1 MNHEY and CDR2 SMNVEV (reference sequence). CDR3 in DNA: TGTGCCAGCAGTTTCCGTACCGGGACAGGGGACGAAAAACTGTTTTTT. Translation: CASSFRTGTGDEKLFF.

The V and J genes are TRBV24-1 and TRBJ1-5; 7 positions agree with TRBD1. The V segment lost 6 bases and the J segment 6 bases; nucleotides outside the gene matches: 1. Per germline, CDR1 KGHDR and CDR2 SFDVKD. This CDR3 has 12 amino acids. CDR3 coding DNA: TGTGCCACCAGTAACAGGGGTCAGCCCCAGCATTTT. This codes for CATSNRGQPQHF.

The V call is TRBV6-5, the J call TRBJ2-7, with D possibly TRBD1 on 6 matching bases. Trimming took off 6 bases at V and 2 bases at J, with 11 bases between the two ends. CDR1 is MNHEY and CDR2 is SVGAGI in the germline V gene. CDR3 length equals 13 residues. CDR3 sequence reads: CASRGASTYEQYF. The CDR3 DNA is TGTGCCAGCAGGGGGGCGTCTACCTACGAGCAGTACTTC.

The chain carries TRBV4-2 and TRBJ2-2; D perhaps matches TRBD2 (6 bases). V shed 0 bases and J shed 4 bases, with 15 bases lying between them. The V gene's germline CDR1 is LGHNA and CDR2 YNFKEQ. The CDR3 covers 17 residues. The CDR3 coding sequence is TGTGCCAGCAGCCAAGATCCGGCGCTAGCGATCACCGGGGAGCTGTTTTTT. As protein: CASSQDPALAITGELFF.

The rearrangement joins TRBV7-2 to TRBJ2-5; 10 nucleotides line up with TRBD1. This CDR3 is built from 16 residues. J was trimmed by 13 bases and V by 2 bases; bases with no gene match: 16. From germline, CDR1 is SGHTA and CDR2 FQGNSA. In DNA form, the CDR3 reads TGTGCCAGCAGCTTAAATTTGGGACAGGGGTCTCCTCACCCGTACTTC. It codes for CASSLNLGQGSPHPYF.

This chain uses TRBV30 with TRBJ1-4, with 7 bases matching TRBD1. This CDR3 spans 14 amino acids. The V gene end was trimmed by 0 bases and the J gene end by 7 bases; junction bases not matched to a gene: 5. The germline gives CDR1 GTSNPN, CDR2 SVGIG (reference sequence). CDR3 in amino acids: CAWSVPGGIEKLFF. The CDR3 DNA reads as TGTGCCTGGAGTGTTCCAGGGGGAATTGAAAAACTGTTTTTT.